Listed here is a single T cell receptor beta chain. Its target is unknown. Reverse transcribed after extraction, RNA yielded cDNA as the sequencing template. Profiling relied on immunoSEQ multiplex PCR, and the TCRdb table lists in-frame clones only, not all of them. The sample includes roughly 110,000 clones, roughly three fifths of them seen just once. Treatment denoted: oral pan-JAK inhibitor, 5-10 mg twice daily. The data originate from a study of CD8+ T cells in alopecia areata. Study-level information: Treated patients received oral tofacitinib, 5 to 10 mg twice daily. After 6 to 18 months of tofacitinib, follow-up continued 6 months off drug.

The CDR3 runs 17 residues. The V gene's germline CDR1 is ENHRY and CDR2 SYGVKD. Trimming shortened V by 4 bases and J by 3 bases, and 21 bases separated the two germline ends. Study findings and constraints: There was only one nonresponder, so it was unclear how baseline CD8+ expansion relates to response.

The receptor was derived from a human donor with alopecia areata. The specimen comprised CD8+ T cells sorted from blood, sampled at week 24, from a patient treated with tofacitinib. This chain links TRBV10-3 with TRBJ2-5; maybe TRBD1 (6 bases). For the CDR3, the DNA is TGTGCCATCAGTGCTTTTCTTCTGAGGGGGAAGGAAGAGACCCAGTACTTC. Residues: CAISAFLLRGKEETQYF.